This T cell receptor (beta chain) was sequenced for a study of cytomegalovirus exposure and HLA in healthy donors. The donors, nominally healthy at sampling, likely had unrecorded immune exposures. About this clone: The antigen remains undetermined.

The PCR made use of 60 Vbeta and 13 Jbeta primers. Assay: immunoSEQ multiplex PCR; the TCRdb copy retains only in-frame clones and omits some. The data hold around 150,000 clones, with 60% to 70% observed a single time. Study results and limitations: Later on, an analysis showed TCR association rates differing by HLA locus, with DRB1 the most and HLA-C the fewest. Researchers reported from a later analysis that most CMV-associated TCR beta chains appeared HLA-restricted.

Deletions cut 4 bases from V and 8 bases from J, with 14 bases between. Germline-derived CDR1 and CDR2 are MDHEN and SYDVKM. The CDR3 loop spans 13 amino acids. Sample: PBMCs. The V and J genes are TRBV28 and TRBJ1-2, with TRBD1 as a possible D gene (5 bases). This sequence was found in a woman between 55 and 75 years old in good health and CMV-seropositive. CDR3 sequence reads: CASSSSGTGGYTF. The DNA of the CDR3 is TGTGCCAGCAGTTCGAGCGGGACGGGGGGCTACACCTTC.